The source of this T cell receptor beta chain is a study of cytomegalovirus exposure and HLA in healthy donors. Study observations and caveats: Roughly uniform sequencing depth across donors was assumed, possibly incorrectly. At a 0.05 false discovery rate, a later analysis found some 17,000 TCR beta sequences to be associated with HLA alleles.

Both 60 Vbeta primers and 13 Jbeta primers went into the PCR. Assay used: immunoSEQ multiplex PCR; TCRdb lists only in-frame clones, some missing. Counted here are about 240,000 clones, more than 75% occurring once; the ten biggest clones make up 5.4%. In the case of this clone: Its antigen is unidentified.

This CDR3 is built from 13 residues. CDR1 GTSNPN and CDR2 SVGIG come from the germline V gene (reference sequence). V lost 4 bases to trimming and J lost 1 base, with 8 bases between them. Participants comprised healthy donors of bone marrow. The clonotype comes from a middle-aged woman in good health and CMV-seropositive. J is TRBJ2-1 and V is TRBV30; a weak D match, TRBD2 (6 bases). Sequencing input: PBMCs. The DNA for the CDR3 is TGTGCCTGGACCGGGACTTCCTACAATGAGCAGTTCTTC. Protein sequence: CAWTGTSYNEQFF.